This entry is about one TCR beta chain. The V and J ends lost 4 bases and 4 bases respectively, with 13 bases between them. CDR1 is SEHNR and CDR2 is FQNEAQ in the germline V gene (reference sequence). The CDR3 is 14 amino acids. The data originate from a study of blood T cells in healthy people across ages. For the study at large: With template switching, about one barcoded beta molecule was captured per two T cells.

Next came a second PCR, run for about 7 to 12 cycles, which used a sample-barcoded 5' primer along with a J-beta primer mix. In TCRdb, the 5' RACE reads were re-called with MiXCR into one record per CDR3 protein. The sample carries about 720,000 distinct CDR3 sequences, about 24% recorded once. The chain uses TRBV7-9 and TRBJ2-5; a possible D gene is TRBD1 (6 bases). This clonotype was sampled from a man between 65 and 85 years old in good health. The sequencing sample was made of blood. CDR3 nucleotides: TGTGCCAGCAGCTCTACTTGGGGGCGAGAGACCCAGTACTTC. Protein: CASSSTWGRETQYF.